This T cell receptor beta chain was captured by sequencing in a study of blood T cell repertoires in COVID-19. The overall study: The United States, Italy and Spain supplied acute and convalescent COVID-19 samples. From T cells, B-cell-depleted T cells, or PBMCs came the material, which was cDNA or gDNA.

Methods used by the authors: Reference gene primers were amplified, and this amplification served to estimate nucleated cell counts. Profiled with immunoSEQ multiplex PCR; TCRdb holds only in-frame clones, not every one. V, J and clone size reflect that table, while D and trimming were determined from the DNA. The profile shows roughly 160,000 clones, approximately 84% of them singletons. This CDR3 is 15 amino acids long. Germline-derived CDR1 and CDR2 are MNHEY and SVGAGI. V shed 6 bases, J shed 5 bases, and the junction held 5 bases outside the gene matches. V gene TRBV6-5 combines with J gene TRBJ1-5, with 12 bases matching TRBD1. Material: peripheral blood. This clonotype was sampled from a man aged 70 or older with active or convalescent COVID-19. Here the CDR3 reads CASRGDRGLYQPQHF. DNA of the CDR3: TGTGCCAGCAGAGGGGACAGGGGGCTATATCAGCCCCAGCATTTT.